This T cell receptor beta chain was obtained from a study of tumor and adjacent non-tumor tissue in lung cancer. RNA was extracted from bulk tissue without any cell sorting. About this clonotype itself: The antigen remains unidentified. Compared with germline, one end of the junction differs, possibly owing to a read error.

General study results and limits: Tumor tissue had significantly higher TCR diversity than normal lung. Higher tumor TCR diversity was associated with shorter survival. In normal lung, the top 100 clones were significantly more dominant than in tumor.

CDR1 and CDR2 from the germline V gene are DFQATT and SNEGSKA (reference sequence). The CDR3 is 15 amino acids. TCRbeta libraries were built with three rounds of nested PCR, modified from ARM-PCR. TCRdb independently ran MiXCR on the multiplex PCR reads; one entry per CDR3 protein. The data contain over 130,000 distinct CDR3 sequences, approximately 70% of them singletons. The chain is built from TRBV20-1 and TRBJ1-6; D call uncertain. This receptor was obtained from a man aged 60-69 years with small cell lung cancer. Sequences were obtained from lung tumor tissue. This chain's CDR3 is CSTRDFSRANSTLHF. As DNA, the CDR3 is TGCAGTACTAGAGACTTTAGTCGAGCGAATTCAACCCTCCACTTT.